This TCR beta chain was captured by sequencing in a study of T cells in Graves' hyperthyroidism and ophthalmopathy. In its sample, this clonotype was seen many times. Amplified TCR beta CDR3 regions came from RNA transcripts. Primed by the HTBI set, a first-round RT-PCR was run on the TCR CDR3. TCRdb recomputed calls from the multiplex PCR reads with MiXCR, one row per CDR3 protein. The profile shows 450,000 to 550,000 distinct CDR3 sequences, less than 25% of them singletons. The CDR3 spans 15 residues. Trimming stripped 0 bases from V and 8 bases from J, with 13 bases between. Germline CDR1 reads MNHEY; CDR2 reads SMNVEV (reference sequence).

This TCR was sampled from a woman under 40 with Graves' ophthalmopathy. The sequencing input was blood. The chain combines TRBV27 with TRBJ2-2; D is undetermined. CDR3 region: CASSLSQQPSGELFF. CDR3 DNA sequence: TGTGCCAGCAGTTTATCGCAACAACCAAGTGGGGAGCTGTTTTTT.